This TCR beta chain was recovered during a study of T cell responses to AZD1222 COVID-19 vaccine. Study findings and constraints: Recipients of AZD1222 seropositive at baseline numbered only 6 or 7. Mapped onto spike, vaccine-associated CD4 TCRs spanned it and were dominant at 160-218 and 743-854. In a largely white British group with more females than males, clonal diversity was possibly underestimated.

The table came from immunoSEQ multiplex PCR; TCRdb's copy has only in-frame clones and leaves some out. The data contain more than 75,000 clones, roughly 90% of them singletons. Concerning this clone: Antigen unknown.

Germline CDR1 is LGHNA and CDR2 is YNFKEQ. Deletions cut 1 base from V and 5 bases from J, with 14 bases between. This CDR3 is 15 amino acids long. The rearrangement links TRBV4-2 to TRBJ2-5, with a possible D match to TRBD1 (5 bases). The receptor's source is an adult in good health. The sample consisted of peripheral blood, taken on day 0 of AZD1222 vaccination. CDR3 loop: CASSQVQMGQETQYF. The CDR3 DNA reads as TGTGCCAGCAGCCAAGTGCAGATGGGGCAGGAGACCCAGTACTTC.